The present T cell receptor (beta chain) was sequenced within a study of CD8 T cells in Susac syndrome. The length of the CDR3 is 15 residues. CDR1 is SGHAT and CDR2 is FQNNGV in the germline V gene. Trimming left V 0 bases short and J 4 bases short, with 12 bases between. RNA, at roughly 0.45 to 1 ug, was reverse transcribed with random hexamers. TCRdb called the immunoSEQ multiplex PCR reads again in MiXCR, with one record for every CDR3 protein. The sample consists of 150,000 or so distinct CDR3 sequences, over 85% of them appearing once. As for this clonotype: Its antigen is undetermined.

General study findings and limits: The study admitted that it had a relatively small number of individuals in its TCR sequencing and HLA analysis.

The clonotype was recovered from a human donor in good health. Sample: CD4+ T cells from PBMCs. The V and J genes are TRBV11-2 and TRBJ1-2, with D perhaps matching TRBD1 (5 bases). CDR3 DNA: TGTGCCAGCAGCTTAGATCCCAGGGCGTCCTATGGCTACACCTTC. This sequence encodes CASSLDPRASYGYTF.